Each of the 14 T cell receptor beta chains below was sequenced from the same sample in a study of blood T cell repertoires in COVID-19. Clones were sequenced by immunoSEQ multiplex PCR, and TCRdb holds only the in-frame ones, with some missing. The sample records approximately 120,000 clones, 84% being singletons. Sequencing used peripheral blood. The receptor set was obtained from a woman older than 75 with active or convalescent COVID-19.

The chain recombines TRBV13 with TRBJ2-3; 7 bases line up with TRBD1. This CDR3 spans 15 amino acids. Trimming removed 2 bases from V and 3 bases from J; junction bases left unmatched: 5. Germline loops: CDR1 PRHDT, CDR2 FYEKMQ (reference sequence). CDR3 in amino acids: CASSLRGQGTDTQYF. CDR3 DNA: TGTGCCAGCAGCTTAAGGGGGCAGGGAACAGATACGCAGTATTTT.

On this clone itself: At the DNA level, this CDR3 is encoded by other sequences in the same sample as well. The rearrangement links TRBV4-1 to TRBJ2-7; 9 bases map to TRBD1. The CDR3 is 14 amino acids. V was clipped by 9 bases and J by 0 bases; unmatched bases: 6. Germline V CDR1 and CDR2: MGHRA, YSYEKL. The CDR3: CASKPGQGSYEQYF. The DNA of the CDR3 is TGCGCCAGTAAACCGGGACAGGGCTCCTACGAGCAGTACTTC.

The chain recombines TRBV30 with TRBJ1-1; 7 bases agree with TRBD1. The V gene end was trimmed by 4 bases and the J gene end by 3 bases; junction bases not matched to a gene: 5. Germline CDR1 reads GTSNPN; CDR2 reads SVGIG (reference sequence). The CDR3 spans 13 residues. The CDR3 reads CAWKVQGHTEAFF. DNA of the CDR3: TGTGCCTGGAAAGTACAGGGGCACACTGAAGCTTTCTTT.

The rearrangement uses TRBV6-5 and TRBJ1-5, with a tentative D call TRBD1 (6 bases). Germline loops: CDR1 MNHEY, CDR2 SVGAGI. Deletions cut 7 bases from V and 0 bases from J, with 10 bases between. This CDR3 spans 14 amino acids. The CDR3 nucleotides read TGTGCCAGCAATAACAGGGTTAGCAATCAGCCCCAGCATTTT. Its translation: CASNNRVSNQPQHF.

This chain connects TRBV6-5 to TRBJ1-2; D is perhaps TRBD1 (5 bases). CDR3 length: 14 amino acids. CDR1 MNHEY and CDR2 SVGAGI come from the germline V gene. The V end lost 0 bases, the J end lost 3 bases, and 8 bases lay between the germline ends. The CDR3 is CASSYSRGHYGYTF. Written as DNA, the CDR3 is TGTGCCAGCAGTTACTCAAGGGGCCACTATGGCTACACCTTC.

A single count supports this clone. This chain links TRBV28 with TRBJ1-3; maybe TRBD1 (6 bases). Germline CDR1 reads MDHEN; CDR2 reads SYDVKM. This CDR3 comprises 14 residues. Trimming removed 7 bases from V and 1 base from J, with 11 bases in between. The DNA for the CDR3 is TGTGCCAGCATGTCACAGGGATCTGGAAACACCATATATTTT. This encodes CASMSQGSGNTIYF.

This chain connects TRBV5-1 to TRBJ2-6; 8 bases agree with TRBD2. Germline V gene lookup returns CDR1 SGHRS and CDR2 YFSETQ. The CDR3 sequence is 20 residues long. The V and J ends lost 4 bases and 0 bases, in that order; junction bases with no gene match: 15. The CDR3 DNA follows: TGCGCCAGCAGCCCTCGCCTAGCGGGTGGCCCTCTCTCTGGGGCCAACGTCCTGACTTTC. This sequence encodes CASSPRLAGGPLSGANVLTF.

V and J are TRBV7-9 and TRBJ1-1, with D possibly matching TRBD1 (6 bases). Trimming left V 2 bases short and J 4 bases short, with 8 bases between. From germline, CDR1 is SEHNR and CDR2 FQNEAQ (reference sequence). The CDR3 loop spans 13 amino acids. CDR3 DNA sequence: TGTGCCAGCAGCTTATCAGGGGTCACTGAAGCTTTCTTT. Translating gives CASSLSGVTEAFF.

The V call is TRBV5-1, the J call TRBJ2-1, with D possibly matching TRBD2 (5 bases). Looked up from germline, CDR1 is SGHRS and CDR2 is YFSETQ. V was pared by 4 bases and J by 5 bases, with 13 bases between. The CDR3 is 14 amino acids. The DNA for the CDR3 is TGCGCCAGCAGCCGGCTAGCAGTTAACAATGAGCAGTTCTTC. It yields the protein CASSRLAVNNEQFF.

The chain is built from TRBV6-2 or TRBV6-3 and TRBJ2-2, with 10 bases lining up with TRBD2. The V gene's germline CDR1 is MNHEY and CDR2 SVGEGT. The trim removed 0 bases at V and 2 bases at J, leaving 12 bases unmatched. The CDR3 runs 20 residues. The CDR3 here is CASSYSMSLAGARNTGELFF. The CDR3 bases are TGTGCCAGCAGTTACTCGATGTCCCTAGCGGGAGCCCGAAACACCGGGGAGCTGTTTTTT.

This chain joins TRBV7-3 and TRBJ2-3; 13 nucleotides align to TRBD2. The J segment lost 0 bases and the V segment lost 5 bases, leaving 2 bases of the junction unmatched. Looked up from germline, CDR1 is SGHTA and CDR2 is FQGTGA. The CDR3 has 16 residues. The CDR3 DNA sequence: TGTGCCAGCAGCCCGGGACTAGCGGGAAGCACAGATACGCAGTATTTT. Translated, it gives CASSPGLAGSTDTQYF.

CDR3 sequence (DNA): TGTGCCAGCAGCGTAAGGACAGGGAAAGCTGAGACCCAGTACTTC. As protein: CASSVRTGKAETQYF. The V and J genes are TRBV9 and TRBJ2-5, with TRBD1 identical over 8 bases. Germline values: CDR1 SGDLS, CDR2 YYNGEE. The V and J ends lost 1 base and 5 bases, in that order; junction bases with no gene match: 7. CDR3 length equals 15 residues.

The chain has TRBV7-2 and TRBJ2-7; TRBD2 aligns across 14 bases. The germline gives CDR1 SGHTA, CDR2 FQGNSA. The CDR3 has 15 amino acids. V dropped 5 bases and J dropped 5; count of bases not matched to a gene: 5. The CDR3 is CASSLGLAGADEQYF. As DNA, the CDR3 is TGTGCCAGCAGCCTGGGACTAGCGGGGGCCGACGAGCAGTACTTC. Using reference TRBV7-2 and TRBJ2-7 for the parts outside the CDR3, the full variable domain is GAGVSQSPSNKVTEKGKDVELRCDPISGHTALYWYRQSLGQGLEFLIYFQGNSAPDKSGLPSDRFSAERTGGSVSTLTIQRTQQEDSAVYLCASSLGLAGADEQYFGPGTRLTVT.

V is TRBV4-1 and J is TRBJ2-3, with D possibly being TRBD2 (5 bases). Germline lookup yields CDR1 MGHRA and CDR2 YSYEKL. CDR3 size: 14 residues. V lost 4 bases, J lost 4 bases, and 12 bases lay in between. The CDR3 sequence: CASSLRGLPDTQYF. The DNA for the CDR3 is TGCGCCAGCAGCCTCCGGGGTTTACCAGATACGCAGTATTTT.